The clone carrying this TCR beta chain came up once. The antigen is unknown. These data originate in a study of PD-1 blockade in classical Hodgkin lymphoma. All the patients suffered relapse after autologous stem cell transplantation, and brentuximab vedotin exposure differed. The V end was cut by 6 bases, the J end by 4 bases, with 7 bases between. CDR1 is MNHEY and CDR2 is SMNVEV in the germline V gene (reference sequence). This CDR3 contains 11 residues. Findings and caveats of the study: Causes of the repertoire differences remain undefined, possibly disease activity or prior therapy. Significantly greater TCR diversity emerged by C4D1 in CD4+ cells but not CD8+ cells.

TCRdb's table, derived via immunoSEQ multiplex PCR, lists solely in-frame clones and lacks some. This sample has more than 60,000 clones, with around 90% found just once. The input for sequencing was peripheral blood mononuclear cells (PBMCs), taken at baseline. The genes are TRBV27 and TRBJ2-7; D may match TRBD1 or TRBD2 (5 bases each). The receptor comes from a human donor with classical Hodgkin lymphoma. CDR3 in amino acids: CASSWGYEQYF. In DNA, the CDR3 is TGTGCCAGCAGCTGGGGGTACGAGCAGTACTTC.